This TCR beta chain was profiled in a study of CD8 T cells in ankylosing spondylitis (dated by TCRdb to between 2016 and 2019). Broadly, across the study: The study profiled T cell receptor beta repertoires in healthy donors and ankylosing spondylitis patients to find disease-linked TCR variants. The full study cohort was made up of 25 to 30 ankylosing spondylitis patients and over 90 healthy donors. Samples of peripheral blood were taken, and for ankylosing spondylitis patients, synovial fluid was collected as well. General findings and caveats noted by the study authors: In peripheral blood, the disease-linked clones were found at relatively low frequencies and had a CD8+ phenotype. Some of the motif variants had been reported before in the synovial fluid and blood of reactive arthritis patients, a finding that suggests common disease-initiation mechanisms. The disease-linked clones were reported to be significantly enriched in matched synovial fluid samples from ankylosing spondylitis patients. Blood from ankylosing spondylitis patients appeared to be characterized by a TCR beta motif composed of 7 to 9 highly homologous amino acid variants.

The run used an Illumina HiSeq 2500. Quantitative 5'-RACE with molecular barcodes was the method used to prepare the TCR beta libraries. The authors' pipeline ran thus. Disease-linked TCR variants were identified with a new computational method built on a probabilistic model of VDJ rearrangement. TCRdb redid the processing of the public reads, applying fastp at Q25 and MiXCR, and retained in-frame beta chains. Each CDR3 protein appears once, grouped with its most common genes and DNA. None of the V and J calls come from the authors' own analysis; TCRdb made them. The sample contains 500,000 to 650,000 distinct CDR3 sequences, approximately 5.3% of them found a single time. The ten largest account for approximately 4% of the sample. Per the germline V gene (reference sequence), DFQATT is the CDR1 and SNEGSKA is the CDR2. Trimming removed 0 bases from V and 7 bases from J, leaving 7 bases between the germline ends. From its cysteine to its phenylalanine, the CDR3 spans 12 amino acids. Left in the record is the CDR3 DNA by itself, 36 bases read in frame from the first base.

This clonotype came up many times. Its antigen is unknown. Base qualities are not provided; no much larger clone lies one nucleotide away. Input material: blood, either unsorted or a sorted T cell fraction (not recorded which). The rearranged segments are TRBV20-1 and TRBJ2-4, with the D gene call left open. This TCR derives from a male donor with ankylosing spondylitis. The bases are TGCAGTGCTAGAGAATGGTACAACATTCAGTACTTC. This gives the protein CSAREWYNIQYF.